Described below is a single T cell receptor beta chain sequence and its context. This CDR3 has 14 amino acids. Germline V CDR1 and CDR2: SNHLY, FYNNEI. Trimming left V 4 bases short and J 2 bases short, with 9 bases between. These data are taken from a study of blood T cell repertoires in COVID-19. Produced via immunoSEQ multiplex PCR; TCRdb's table is partial and in-frame only. This table has fewer than 85,000 clones, roughly 85% appearing once. This clonotype was obtained from a man between 60 and 70 years old with active or convalescent COVID-19. Sequencing was done on a sample of peripheral blood. The chain employs TRBV2 and TRBJ1-5; D is perhaps TRBD1 (5 bases). The CDR3 bases are TGTGCCAGCAGTGTAGGAGGGGGCAATCAGCCCCAGCATTTT. Translating gives CASSVGGGNQPQHF.